These 6 T cell receptor beta chains share one sample of origin, sequenced in a study of cytomegalovirus exposure and HLA in healthy donors. The assay was immunoSEQ multiplex PCR, and TCRdb's table has in-frame clones only and misses some. This repertoire shows over 45,000 clones, under 95% found once; its top ten account for approximately 1%. Sequencing used PBMCs. These TCRs come from a man between 18 and 35 years old in good health and CMV-seronegative.

This clone was observed a single time. The chain employs TRBV5-1 and TRBJ2-1; TRBD2 matches at 8 bases. Germline V CDR1 and CDR2: SGHRS, YFSETQ. With V trimmed by 0 bases and J by 0 bases, 8 bases remained unmatched. CDR3 length: 18 residues. CDR3 in DNA: TGCGCCAGCAGCTTGGGCCCAGCGGGAGTGAGCTCCTACAATGAGCAGTTCTTC. It codes for CASSLGPAGVSSYNEQFF.

V gene TRBV2 combines with J gene TRBJ2-7, with TRBD2 as a possible D gene (5 bases). The V end lost 2 bases, the J end lost 7 bases, and 18 bases lay between the germline ends. Per the germline V gene, CDR1 is SNHLY and CDR2 is FYNNEI. CDR3 length: 15 amino acids. In nucleotides, the CDR3 is TGTGCCAGCAGTGAATTGGTGTCGAGGGTCGAAGAGCAGTACTTC. This encodes CASSELVSRVEEQYF.

The chain is built from TRBV29-1 and TRBJ2-7; D unresolved. The CDR3 spans 12 residues. The germline V gene encodes CDR1 SQVTM and CDR2 ANQGSEA. V was clipped by 5 bases and J by 0 bases, with 8 bases between them. Here the CDR3 reads CSVTRNSYEQYF. In DNA form, the CDR3 reads TGCAGCGTTACCAGGAACTCCTACGAGCAGTACTTC.

As regards this clone: At one boundary the junction diverges from the germline segment, which might be a read error. Written as DNA, the CDR3 is TGTGCTAGCAGCTCCGGGACATTTAGAGATACGCAGTATTTT. It translates to CASSSGTFRDTQYF. The rearrangement links TRBV7-7 to TRBJ2-3; a possible D gene is TRBD1 (6 bases). Germline V gene data show CDR1 as SSHAT and CDR2 as FNYEAQ (reference sequence). The CDR3 has 14 amino acids. Full variable domain (rest looked up from reference TRBV7-7 and TRBJ2-3): GAGVSQSPRYKVTKRGQDVTLRCDPISSHATLYWYQQALGQGPEFLTYFNYEAQPDKSGLPSDRFSAERPEGSISTLTIQRTEQRDSAMYRCASSSGTFRDTQYFGPGTRLTVL.

A single count supports this clone. J is TRBJ1-5 and V is TRBV29-1; a weak D match, TRBD1 (5 bases). V lost 7 bases to trimming and J lost 6 bases, with 16 bases between them. Germline CDR1 is SQVTM and CDR2 is ANQGSEA. There are 13 residues in the CDR3. CDR3 DNA: TGCAGCGCTGCCTCGGGGGTCGGTCAGCCCCAGCATTTT. As protein: CSAASGVGQPQHF.

The chain links TRBV5-5 to TRBJ2-1; D unclear. Per germline, CDR1 SGHKS and CDR2 YYEKEE (reference sequence). Trimming shortened V by 0 bases and J by 4 bases, and 14 bases separated the two germline ends. This CDR3 comprises 16 residues. DNA for the CDR3: TGTGCCAGCAGCTTGGATGTTCTAATCTCTTACAATGAGCAGTTCTTC. This encodes CASSLDVLISYNEQFF. Full variable domain (rest looked up from reference TRBV5-5 and TRBJ2-1): DAGVTQSPTHLIKTRGQQVTLRCSPISGHKSVSWYQQVLGQGPQFIFQYYEKEERGRGNFPDRFSARQFPNYSSELNVNALLLGDSALYLCASSLDVLISYNEQFFGPGTRLTVL.